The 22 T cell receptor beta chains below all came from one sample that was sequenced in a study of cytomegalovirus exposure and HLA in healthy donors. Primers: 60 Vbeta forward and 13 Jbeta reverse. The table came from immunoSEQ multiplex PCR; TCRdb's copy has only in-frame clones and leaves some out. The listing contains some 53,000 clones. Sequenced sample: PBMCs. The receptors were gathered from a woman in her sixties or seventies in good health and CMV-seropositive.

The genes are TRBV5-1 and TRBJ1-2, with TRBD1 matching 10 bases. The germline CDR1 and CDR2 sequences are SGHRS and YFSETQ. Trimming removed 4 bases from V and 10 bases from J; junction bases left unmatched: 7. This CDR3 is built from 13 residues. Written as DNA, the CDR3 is TGCGCCAGCAGCCCGGGGGACAGGGGTGACTACACCTTC. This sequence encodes CASSPGDRGDYTF.

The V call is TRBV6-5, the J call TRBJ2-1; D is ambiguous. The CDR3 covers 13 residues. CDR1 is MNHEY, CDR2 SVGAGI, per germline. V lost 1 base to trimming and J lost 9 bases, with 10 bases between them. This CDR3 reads CASSYFPRSEQFF. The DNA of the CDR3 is TGTGCCAGCAGTTACTTTCCCCGGAGTGAGCAGTTCTTC.

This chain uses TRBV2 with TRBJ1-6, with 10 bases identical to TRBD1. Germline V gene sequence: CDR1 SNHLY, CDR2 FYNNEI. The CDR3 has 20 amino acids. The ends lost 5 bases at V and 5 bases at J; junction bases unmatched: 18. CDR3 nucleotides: TGTGCCAGCAGTTCTAAATCCGGGACAGGGGCCACGATCAATAATTCACCCCTCCACTTT. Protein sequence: CASSSKSGTGATINNSPLHF.

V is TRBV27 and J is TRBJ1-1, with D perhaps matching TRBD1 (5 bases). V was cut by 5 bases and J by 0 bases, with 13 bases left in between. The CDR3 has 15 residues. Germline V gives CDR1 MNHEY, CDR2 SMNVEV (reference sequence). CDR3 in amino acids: CASSTPTAMNTEAFF. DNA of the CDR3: TGTGCCAGCAGTACCCCGACAGCCATGAACACTGAAGCTTTCTTT.

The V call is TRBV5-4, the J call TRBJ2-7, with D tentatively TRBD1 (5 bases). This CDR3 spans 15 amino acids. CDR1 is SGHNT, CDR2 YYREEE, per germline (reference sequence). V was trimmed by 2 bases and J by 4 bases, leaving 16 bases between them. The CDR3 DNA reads TGTGCCAGCAGCTTCGGTCAGAATCAGGGTTACGAGCAGTACTTC. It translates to CASSFGQNQGYEQYF.

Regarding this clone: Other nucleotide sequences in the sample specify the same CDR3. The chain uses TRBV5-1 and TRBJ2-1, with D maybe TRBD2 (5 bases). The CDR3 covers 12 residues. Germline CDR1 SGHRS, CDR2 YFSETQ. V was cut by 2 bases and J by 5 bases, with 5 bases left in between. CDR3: CASSLADNEQFF. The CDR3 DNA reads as TGCGCCAGCAGCTTAGCGGACAATGAGCAGTTCTTC.

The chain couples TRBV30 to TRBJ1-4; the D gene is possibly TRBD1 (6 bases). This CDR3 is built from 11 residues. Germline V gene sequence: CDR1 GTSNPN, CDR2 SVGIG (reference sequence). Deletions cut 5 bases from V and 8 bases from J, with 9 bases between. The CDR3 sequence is CAWGGAEKLFF. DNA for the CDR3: TGTGCCTGGGGGGGGGCCGAAAAACTGTTTTTT.

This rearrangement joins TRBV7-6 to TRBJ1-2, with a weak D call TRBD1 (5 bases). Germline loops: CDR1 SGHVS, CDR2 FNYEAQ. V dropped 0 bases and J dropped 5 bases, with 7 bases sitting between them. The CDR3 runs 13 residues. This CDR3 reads CASSLAGAYGYTF. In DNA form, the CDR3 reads TGTGCCAGCAGCTTAGCAGGGGCGTATGGCTACACCTTC.

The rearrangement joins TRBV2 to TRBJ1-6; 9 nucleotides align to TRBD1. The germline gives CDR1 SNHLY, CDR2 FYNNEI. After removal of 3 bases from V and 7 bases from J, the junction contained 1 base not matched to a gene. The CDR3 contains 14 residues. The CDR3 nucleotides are TGTGCCAGCAGTGACGGACAGGGGAATTCACCCCTCCACTTT. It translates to CASSDGQGNSPLHF.

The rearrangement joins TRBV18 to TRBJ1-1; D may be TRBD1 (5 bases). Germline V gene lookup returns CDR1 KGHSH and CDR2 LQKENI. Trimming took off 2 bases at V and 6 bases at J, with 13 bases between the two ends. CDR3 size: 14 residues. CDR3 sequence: CASSPVTGTAEAFF. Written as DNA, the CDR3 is TGTGCCAGCTCACCAGTCACAGGTACCGCTGAAGCTTTCTTT.

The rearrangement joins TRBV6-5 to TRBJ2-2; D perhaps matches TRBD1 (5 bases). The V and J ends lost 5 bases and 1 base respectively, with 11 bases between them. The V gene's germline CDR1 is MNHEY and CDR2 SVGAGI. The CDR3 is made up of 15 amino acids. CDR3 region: CASSPTGQNTGELFF. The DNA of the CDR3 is TGTGCCAGCAGTCCGACTGGACAGAACACCGGGGAGCTGTTTTTT.

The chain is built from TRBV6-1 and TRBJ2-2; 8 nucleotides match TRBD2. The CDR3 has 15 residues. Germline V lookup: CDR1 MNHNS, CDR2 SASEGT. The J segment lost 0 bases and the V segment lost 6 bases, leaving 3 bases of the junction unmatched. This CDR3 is CASRGSGANTGELFF. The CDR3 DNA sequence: TGTGCCAGCAGGGGTAGCGGGGCGAACACCGGGGAGCTGTTTTTT.

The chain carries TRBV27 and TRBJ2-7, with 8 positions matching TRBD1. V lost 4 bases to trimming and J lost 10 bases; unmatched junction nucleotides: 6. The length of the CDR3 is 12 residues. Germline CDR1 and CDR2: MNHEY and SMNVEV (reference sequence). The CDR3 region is CASSSWTGRQYF. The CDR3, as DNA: TGTGCCAGCAGTTCCTGGACAGGGCGACAGTACTTC.

The chain's CDR3 is CASSLAVGTDTQYF. CDR3 DNA sequence: TGCGCCAGCAGCTTGGCGGTTGGCACAGATACGCAGTATTTT. The rearrangement joins TRBV5-1 to TRBJ2-3; D not resolved. From germline, CDR1 is SGHRS and CDR2 YFSETQ. The V gene lost 0 bases and the J gene lost 1 base, with 6 bases spanning the gap. The CDR3 is 14 residues long.

The chain's CDR3 is CASSPTDRNPPGYTF. Here the CDR3 DNA reads TGTGCCAGCAGTCCCACCGACAGGAACCCTCCAGGCTACACCTTC. The rearrangement joins TRBV27 to TRBJ1-2, with D perhaps TRBD1 (6 bases). V lost 5 bases to trimming and J lost 8 bases, with 21 bases between them. The CDR3 spans 15 residues. Germline CDR1 is MNHEY and CDR2 is SMNVEV (reference sequence).

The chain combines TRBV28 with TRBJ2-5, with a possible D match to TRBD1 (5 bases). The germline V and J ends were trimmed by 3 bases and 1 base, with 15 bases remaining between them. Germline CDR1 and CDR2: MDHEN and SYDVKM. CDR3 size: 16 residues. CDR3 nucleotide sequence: TGTGCCAGCAGTTTGCCCCAGACAGATACCCAAGAGACCCAGTACTTC. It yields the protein CASSLPQTDTQETQYF.

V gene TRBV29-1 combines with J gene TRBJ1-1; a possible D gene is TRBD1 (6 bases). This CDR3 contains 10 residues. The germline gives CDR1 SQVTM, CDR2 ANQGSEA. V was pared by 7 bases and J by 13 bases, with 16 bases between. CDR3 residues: CSADDRFGFF. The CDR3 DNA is TGCAGCGCCGACGACAGGTTTGGTTTCTTT.

CDR3 bases: TGCAGCGTTAGAACTAGCGGGGGGTCCTACGAGCAGTACTTC. Translating it yields CSVRTSGGSYEQYF. The chain joins TRBV29-1 to TRBJ2-7; TRBD2 aligns across 12 bases. Per germline, CDR1 SQVTM and CDR2 ANQGSEA. The trim removed 5 bases at V and 1 base at J, leaving 3 bases unmatched. This CDR3 contains 14 residues.

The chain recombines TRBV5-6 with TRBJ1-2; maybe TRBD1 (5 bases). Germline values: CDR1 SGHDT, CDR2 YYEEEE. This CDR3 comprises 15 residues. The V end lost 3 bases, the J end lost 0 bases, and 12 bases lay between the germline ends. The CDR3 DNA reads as TGTGCCAGCAGCTCCCAGGGACTATCTAACTATGGCTACACCTTC. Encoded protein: CASSSQGLSNYGYTF.

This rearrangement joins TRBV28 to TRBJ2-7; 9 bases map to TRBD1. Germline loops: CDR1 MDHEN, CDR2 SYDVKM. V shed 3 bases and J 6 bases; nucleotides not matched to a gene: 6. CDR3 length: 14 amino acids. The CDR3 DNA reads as TGTGCCAGCAGTTTTGATGACAGGGGGTTCGAGCAGTACTTC. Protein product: CASSFDDRGFEQYF.

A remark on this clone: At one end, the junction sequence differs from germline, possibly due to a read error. The CDR3 is CASSVSGGQGTQYF. In DNA form, the CDR3 reads TGTGCCAGCAGTGTCTCGGGGGGGCAAGGGACCCAGTACTTC. This chain uses TRBV2 with TRBJ2-5, with TRBD2 matching 8 bases. CDR1 is SNHLY, CDR2 FYNNEI, per germline. This CDR3 has 14 residues.

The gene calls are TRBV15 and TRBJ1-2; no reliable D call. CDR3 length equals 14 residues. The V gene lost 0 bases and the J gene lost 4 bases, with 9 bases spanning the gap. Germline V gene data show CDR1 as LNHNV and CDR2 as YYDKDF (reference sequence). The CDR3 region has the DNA TGTGCCACCAGCAGAGATCCAGAAAGCTATGGCTACACCTTC. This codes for CATSRDPESYGYTF.